Below are 14 T cell receptor beta chains sequenced from a single sample in a study of response to subunit inactivated influenza vaccine. TCRdb re-derived calls from the RT-PCR reads in MiXCR, one entry per CDR3 protein. The sample records approximately 520,000 distinct CDR3 sequences, around 25% being singletons. Sample: CD4+ T cells sorted from PBMCs, taken approximately 5 days after vaccination. The origin of the receptors is a man aged 50 or older who received an inactivated influenza vaccine.

This clonotype was recorded a few times. V gene TRBV5-4 combines with J gene TRBJ2-1; 11 nucleotides match TRBD2. The J segment lost 0 bases and the V segment lost 2 bases, leaving 7 bases of the junction unmatched. The germline CDR1 and CDR2 sequences are SGHNT and YYREEE (reference sequence). CDR3 size: 18 residues. The CDR3 spells CASSLGTSGLSSYNEQFF. The CDR3 coding sequence is TGTGCCAGCAGCTTAGGGACTAGCGGACTAAGCTCCTACAATGAGCAGTTCTTC.

The genes are TRBV6-1 and TRBJ2-5; D not resolved. This CDR3 region has 15 residues. Germline lookup yields CDR1 MNHNS and CDR2 SASEGT. With 1 base removed from V and 10 bases from J, the gap between germline ends came to 19 bases. The CDR3 sequence is CASSEDSRTSSGQYF. DNA of the CDR3: TGTGCCAGCAGTGAAGACAGTAGAACCTCCTCGGGCCAGTACTTC.

The table lists this clonotype with a few counts. V and J are TRBV12-3 or TRBV12-4 and TRBJ1-6; no clear D gene. Between the trimmed V and J ends, which lost 3 bases and 5 bases, there was a span of 11 bases. The CDR3 loop spans 15 amino acids. The CDR3 DNA reads as TGTGCCAGCAGTTTTATGACGACTAATAATTCACCCCTCCACTTT. It specifies CASSFMTTNNSPLHF.

The CDR3 protein is CASSDLNEQYF. The CDR3 DNA follows: TGTGCCAGCAGCGACCTCAACGAGCAGTACTTC. The chain links TRBV6-2 or TRBV6-3 to TRBJ2-7, with D unclear. Looked up from germline, CDR1 is MNHEY and CDR2 is SVGEGT. This CDR3 contains 11 residues. The V end lost 6 bases, the J end lost 5 bases, and 8 bases lay between the germline ends.

This clonotype was counted only a few times. The rearrangement links TRBV5-1 to TRBJ1-3; D remains ambiguous. Deletions cut 1 base from V and 0 bases from J, with 17 bases between. Looked up from germline, CDR1 is SGHRS and CDR2 is YFSETQ. CDR3 length equals 18 residues. The CDR3 region is CASSLTYQIASSGNTIYF. CDR3 sequence (DNA): TGCGCCAGCAGCTTGACCTACCAAATAGCAAGCTCTGGAAACACCATATATTTT.

The J gene is TRBJ2-1, the V gene TRBV20-1; TRBD2 agrees at 8 bases. Germline V gene sequence: CDR1 DFQATT, CDR2 SNEGSKA (reference sequence). Unmatched junction bases numbered 16, after V lost 0 bases and J lost 15 bases. This CDR3 has 15 residues. As DNA, the CDR3 is TGCAGTGCTAGAGATGTGGGCTACCGGGGGGGGATAATGTTCTTC. This translates into CSARDVGYRGGIMFF.

The chain recombines TRBV2 with TRBJ2-1, with TRBD1 matching over 10 bases. This CDR3 spans 15 amino acids. The V gene end was trimmed by 4 bases and the J gene end by 8 bases; junction bases not matched to a gene: 8. Germline V gene lookup returns CDR1 SNHLY and CDR2 FYNNEI. For the CDR3, the DNA is TGTGCCAGCAGTGTTTCGGGACAGGGGATCCATGAGCAGTTCTTC. Translating it yields CASSVSGQGIHEQFF.

This clonotype was detected ten times or more. CDR3 sequence reads: CASSYDREGYGYTF. The DNA for the CDR3 is TGTGCCAGCAGTTACGACAGGGAGGGCTATGGCTACACCTTC. This chain joins TRBV6-2 or TRBV6-3 and TRBJ1-2, with 7 bases aligning to TRBD1. Germline CDR1 and CDR2: MNHEY and SVGEGT. V trimming: 2 bases; J trimming: 4 bases; junction bases outside the gene matches: 4. The CDR3 runs 14 residues.

This chain links TRBV7-2 with TRBJ2-3; D possibly uses TRBD1 or TRBD2 (5 bases each). Trimming removed 1 base from V and 6 bases from J, with 11 bases in between. This CDR3 is 14 amino acids long. CDR1 and CDR2 from the germline V gene are SGHTA and FQGNSA. For the CDR3, the DNA is TGTGCCAGCAGCTTAGGGGGACCTCAGGATACGCAGTATTTT. Residues: CASSLGGPQDTQYF.

The chain combines TRBV7-2 with TRBJ2-4; the match to TRBD1 covers 8 bases. This CDR3 has 13 amino acids. Germline V gene data show CDR1 as SGHTA and CDR2 as FQGNSA. V gave up 4 bases and J gave up 7 bases; unmatched junction bases: 3. The CDR3 protein is CASSSTGANIQYF. For the CDR3, the DNA is TGTGCCAGCAGCTCGACAGGGGCGAACATTCAGTACTTC.

This clonotype was observed a few times. This chain connects TRBV7-9 to TRBJ1-1; a possible D gene is TRBD1 (6 bases). Trimming removed 8 bases at V and 2 bases at J, with 24 bases between. The germline CDR1 and CDR2 sequences are SEHNR and FQNEAQ (reference sequence). This CDR3 has 17 amino acids. The DNA for the CDR3 is TGTGCCAGCCTTCCCGCGGGGGGGCTCGGACTCAACACTGAAGCTTTCTTT. It encodes CASLPAGGLGLNTEAFF.

A note on this clonotype: Possible read error: a much larger clone is one base away. The chain combines TRBV20-1 with TRBJ2-7, with D tentatively TRBD1 or TRBD2 (6 bases each). The DNA matches TRBJ2-1 better at its end, which makes the J call doubtful. The length of the CDR3 is 13 residues. Germline V gene data show CDR1 as DFQATT and CDR2 as SNEGSKA (reference sequence). The CDR3 region has the DNA TGCAGTGCTAGCGGGGGCCACTCCTACGAGCAGTTCTTC. Translation gives CSASGGHSYEQFF.

This clonotype was counted a few times. The rearrangement joins TRBV7-2 to TRBJ1-1; a possible D gene is TRBD1 (5 bases). Trimming stripped 3 bases from V and 10 bases from J, with 15 bases between. Germline CDR1 SGHTA, CDR2 FQGNSA. The CDR3 totals 13 residues. Here the CDR3 DNA reads TGTGCCAGCAGCTTGGCGAAACAGGCGGGAGCTTTCTTT. Translation gives CASSLAKQAGAFF.

This clonotype came up a few times. The chain couples TRBV7-9 to TRBJ2-5; TRBD2 aligns across 9 bases. The J segment lost 4 bases and the V segment lost 2 bases, leaving 11 bases of the junction unmatched. The CDR3 sequence is 17 residues long. CDR1 is SEHNR, CDR2 FQNEAQ, per germline (reference sequence). For the CDR3, the DNA is TGTGCCAGCAGCTTATCCCTCGGCGGGGGGGCGGGAGAGACCCAGTACTTC. This sequence encodes CASSLSLGGGAGETQYF.